Sequencing of this TCR beta chain was carried out in a study of identical twins. Study outcomes and limitations: Surplus twin overlap in beta out-of-frame sequences was less pronounced. Analyses based on zero insertions could be partly confounded by invariant MAIT and iNKT cells.

The V gene's germline CDR1 is SGHRS and CDR2 YFSETQ. The V end was cut by 6 bases, the J end by 5 bases, with 18 bases between. The CDR3 loop spans 15 amino acids. On this clonotype: Antigen unknown.

One entry per CDR3 protein, called by TCRdb with MiXCR from the 5' RACE reads. The table includes hundreds of thousands of distinct CDR3 sequences, over 9% detected once. The same data also went into a second study, on yellow fever vaccine responses in identical twins.

The V gene is TRBV5-1, the J gene TRBJ2-1; D is unresolved. Specimen: PBMCs. This TCR was recovered from a woman younger than 35 in good health. As DNA, the CDR3 is TGCGCCAGCAAAATGAGTTCTGCGAATAACAATGAGCAGTTCTTC. Protein product: CASKMSSANNNEQFF.